Sequencing of this TCR beta chain was carried out in a study of neurological immune-mediated disorders. Ten or more counts support this clonotype. MiXCR, applied by TCRdb to the 5' RACE reads, yields one record per CDR3 protein. The profile shows around 50,000 distinct CDR3 sequences, about 3.7% of them singletons. Sequenced: PBMCs. The origin of this receptor is a man in his 60s with multiple sclerosis.

This CDR3 reads CASSERESYNSPLHF. The CDR3 DNA sequence: TGCGCCAGCAGTGAGAGGGAATCCTATAATTCACCCCTCCACTTT. This chain joins TRBV10-2 and TRBJ1-6, with D uncertain. CDR3 length: 15 residues. Trimming left V 2 bases short and J 1 base short, with 6 bases between. Germline CDR1 is WSHSY and CDR2 is SAAADI.